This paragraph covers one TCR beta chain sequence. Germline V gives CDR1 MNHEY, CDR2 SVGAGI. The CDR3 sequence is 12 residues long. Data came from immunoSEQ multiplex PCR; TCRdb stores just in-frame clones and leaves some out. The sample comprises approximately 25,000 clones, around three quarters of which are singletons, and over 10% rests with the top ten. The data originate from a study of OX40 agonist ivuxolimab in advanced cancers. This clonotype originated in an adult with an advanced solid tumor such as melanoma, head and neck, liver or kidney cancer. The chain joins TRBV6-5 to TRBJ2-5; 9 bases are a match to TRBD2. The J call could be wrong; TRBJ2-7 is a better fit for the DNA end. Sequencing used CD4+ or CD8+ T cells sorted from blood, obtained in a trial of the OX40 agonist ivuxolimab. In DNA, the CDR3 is TGTGCCAGCAGCGCTAGCGGGGACGAGCAGTACTTC. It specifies CASSASGDEQYF.